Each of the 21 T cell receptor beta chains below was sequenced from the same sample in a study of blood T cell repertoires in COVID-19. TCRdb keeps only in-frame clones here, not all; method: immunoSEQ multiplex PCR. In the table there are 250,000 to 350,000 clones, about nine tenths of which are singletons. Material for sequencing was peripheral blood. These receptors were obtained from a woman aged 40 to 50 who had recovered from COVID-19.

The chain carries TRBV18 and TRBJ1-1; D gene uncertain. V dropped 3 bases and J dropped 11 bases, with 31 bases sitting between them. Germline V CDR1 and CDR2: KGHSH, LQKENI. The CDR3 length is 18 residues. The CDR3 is CASSPINLDTKGGMRAFF. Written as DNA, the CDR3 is TGTGCCAGCTCACCGATCAATCTTGACACGAAAGGAGGTATGAGGGCTTTCTTT.

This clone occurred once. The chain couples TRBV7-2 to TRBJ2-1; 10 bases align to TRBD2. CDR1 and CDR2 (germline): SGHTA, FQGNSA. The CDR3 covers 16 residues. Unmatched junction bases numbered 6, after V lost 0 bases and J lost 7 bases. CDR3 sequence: CASSLALAGEFNEQFF. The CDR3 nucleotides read TGTGCCAGCAGCTTAGCCCTAGCGGGAGAATTTAATGAGCAGTTCTTC.

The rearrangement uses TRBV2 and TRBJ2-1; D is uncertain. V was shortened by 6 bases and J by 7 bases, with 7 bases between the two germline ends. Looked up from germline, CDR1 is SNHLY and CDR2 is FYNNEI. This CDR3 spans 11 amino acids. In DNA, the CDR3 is TGTGCCAGCAGGCCACTAAATGAGCAGTTCTTC. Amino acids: CASRPLNEQFF.

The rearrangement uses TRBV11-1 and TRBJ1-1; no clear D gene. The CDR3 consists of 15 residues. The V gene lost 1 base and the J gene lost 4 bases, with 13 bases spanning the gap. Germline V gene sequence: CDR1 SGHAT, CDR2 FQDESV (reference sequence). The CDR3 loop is CASSLVISTGTEAFF. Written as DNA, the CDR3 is TGTGCCAGCAGCTTAGTGATTTCGACGGGCACTGAAGCTTTCTTT.

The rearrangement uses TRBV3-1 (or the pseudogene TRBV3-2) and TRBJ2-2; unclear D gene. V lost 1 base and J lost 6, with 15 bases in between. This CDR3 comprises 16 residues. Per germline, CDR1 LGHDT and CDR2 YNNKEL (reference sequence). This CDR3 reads CASSQVPDAGAGELFF. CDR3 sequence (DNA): TGTGCCAGCAGCCAAGTGCCAGACGCCGGAGCCGGGGAGCTGTTTTTT.

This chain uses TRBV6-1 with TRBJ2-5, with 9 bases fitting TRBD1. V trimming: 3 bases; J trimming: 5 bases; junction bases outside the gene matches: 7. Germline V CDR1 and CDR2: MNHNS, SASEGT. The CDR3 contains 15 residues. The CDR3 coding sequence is TGTGCCAGCAGTGACCCGAGGACAGGGGTTGAGACCCAGTACTTC. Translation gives CASSDPRTGVETQYF.

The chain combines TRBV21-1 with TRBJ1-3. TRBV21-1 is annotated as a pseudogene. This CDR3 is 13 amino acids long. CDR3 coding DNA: TGTGCCAGCAGCAAGAGGAGAGGAAACACCATATATTTT. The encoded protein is CASSKRRGNTIYF.

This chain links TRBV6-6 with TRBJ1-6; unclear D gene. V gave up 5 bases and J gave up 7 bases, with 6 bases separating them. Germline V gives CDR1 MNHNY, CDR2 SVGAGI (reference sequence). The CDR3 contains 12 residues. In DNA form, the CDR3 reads TGTGCCAGCAGTACGGGGAATTCACCCCTCCACTTT. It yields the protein CASSTGNSPLHF.

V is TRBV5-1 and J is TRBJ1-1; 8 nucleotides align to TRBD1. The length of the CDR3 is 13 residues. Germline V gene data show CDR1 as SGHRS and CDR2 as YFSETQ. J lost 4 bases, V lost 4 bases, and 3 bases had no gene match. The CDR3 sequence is CASSLDRGTEAFF. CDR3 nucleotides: TGCGCCAGCAGCCTTGACAGGGGCACTGAAGCTTTCTTT.

The CDR3 DNA reads as TGTGCCAGTAGTGAACAGGGTTCCTATGGCTACACCTTC. Encoded protein: CASSEQGSYGYTF. The chain carries TRBV19 and TRBJ1-2, with D possibly matching TRBD1 (6 bases). The CDR3 is made up of 13 amino acids. CDR1 LNHDA and CDR2 SQIVND come from the germline V gene (reference sequence). V was cut by 5 bases and J by 4 bases, with 11 bases left in between.

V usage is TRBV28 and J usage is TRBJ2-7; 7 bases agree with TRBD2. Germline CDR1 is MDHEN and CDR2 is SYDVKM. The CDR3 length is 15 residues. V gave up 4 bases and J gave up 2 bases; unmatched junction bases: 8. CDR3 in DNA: TGTGCCAGCAGTTCCCCGCGGGGGAACCCCTACGAGCAGTACTTC. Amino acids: CASSSPRGNPYEQYF.

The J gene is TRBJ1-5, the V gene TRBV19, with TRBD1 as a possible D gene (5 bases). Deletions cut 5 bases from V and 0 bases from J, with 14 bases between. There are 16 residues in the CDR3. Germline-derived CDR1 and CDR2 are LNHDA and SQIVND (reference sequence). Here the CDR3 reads CASSPRDFLSNQPQHF. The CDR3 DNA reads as TGTGCCAGTAGTCCGCGGGACTTCCTTAGCAATCAGCCCCAGCATTTT.

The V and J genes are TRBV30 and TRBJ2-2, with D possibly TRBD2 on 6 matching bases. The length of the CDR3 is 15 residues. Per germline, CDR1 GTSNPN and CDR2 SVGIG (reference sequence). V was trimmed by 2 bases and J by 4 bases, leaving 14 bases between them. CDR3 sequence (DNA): TGTGCCTGGAGTCCCTCGGTGGGGGGCACCGGGGAGCTGTTTTTT. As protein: CAWSPSVGGTGELFF.

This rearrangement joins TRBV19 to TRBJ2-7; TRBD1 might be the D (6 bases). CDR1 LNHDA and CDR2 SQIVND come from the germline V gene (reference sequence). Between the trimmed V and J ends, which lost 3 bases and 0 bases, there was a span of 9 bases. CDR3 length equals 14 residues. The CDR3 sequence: CASSIQTGSYEQYF. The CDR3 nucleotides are TGTGCCAGTAGTATCCAGACAGGCTCCTACGAGCAGTACTTC.

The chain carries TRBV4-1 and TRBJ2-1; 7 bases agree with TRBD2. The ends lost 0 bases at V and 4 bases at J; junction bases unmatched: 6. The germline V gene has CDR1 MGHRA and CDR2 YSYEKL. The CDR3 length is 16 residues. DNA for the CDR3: TGCGCCAGCAGCCAAGAACGGCGGGAGAGGTACAATGAGCAGTTCTTC. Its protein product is CASSQERRERYNEQFF.

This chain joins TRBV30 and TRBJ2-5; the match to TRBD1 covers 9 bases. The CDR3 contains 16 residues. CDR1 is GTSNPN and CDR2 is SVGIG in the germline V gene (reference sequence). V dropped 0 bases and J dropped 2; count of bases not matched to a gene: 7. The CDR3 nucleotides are TGTGCCTGGAGTGTACCCTACAGGGGGCCGCAAGAGACCCAGTACTTC. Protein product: CAWSVPYRGPQETQYF.

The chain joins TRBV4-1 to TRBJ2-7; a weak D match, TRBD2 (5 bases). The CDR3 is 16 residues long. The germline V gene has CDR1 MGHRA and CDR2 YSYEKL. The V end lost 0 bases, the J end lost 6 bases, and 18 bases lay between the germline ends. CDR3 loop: CASSQDKELVAAEQYF. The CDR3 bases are TGCGCCAGCAGCCAAGATAAGGAACTAGTCGCTGCCGAGCAGTACTTC.

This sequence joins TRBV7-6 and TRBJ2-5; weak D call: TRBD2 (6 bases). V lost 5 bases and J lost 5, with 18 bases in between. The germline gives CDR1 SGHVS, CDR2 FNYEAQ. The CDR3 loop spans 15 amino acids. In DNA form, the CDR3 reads TGTGCCAGCAGCCCCAACTCGGGTCGGGGGGAGACCCAGTACTTC. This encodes CASSPNSGRGETQYF.

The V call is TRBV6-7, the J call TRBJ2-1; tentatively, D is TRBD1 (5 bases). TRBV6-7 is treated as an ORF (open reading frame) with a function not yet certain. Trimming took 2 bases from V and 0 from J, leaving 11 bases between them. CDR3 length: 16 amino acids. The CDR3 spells CASSYPQESSYNEQFF. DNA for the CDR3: TGTGCCAGCAGTTACCCACAGGAGAGCTCCTACAATGAGCAGTTCTTC.

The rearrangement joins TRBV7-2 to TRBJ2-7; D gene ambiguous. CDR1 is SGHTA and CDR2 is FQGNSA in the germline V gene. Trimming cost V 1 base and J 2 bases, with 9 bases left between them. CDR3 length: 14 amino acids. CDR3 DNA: TGTGCCAGCAGCTTAGGGGCAGCAACCTACGAGCAGTACTTC. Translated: CASSLGAATYEQYF.

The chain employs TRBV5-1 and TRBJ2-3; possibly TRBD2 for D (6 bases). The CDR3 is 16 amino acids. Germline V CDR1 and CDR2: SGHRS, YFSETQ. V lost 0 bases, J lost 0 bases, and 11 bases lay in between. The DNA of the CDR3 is TGCGCCAGCAGCTTGGCAGGCGGGGCTAGCACAGATACGCAGTATTTT. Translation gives CASSLAGGASTDTQYF.